The 8 T cell receptor beta chains reported below all come from one sample, sequenced in a study of T cells in Graves' hyperthyroidism and ophthalmopathy. RNA transcripts were the template for amplifying TCR beta CDR3 regions. The TCR CDR3 first-round RT-PCR relied on the HTBI primer set. Each CDR3 protein gets one entry after TCRdb re-called the multiplex PCR reads with MiXCR. The table includes under 800,000 distinct CDR3 sequences, about 15% detected once. What was sequenced was blood. The receptors come from a woman in her late teens or twenties with Graves' hyperthyroidism.

This clonotype was seen a few times. This chain links TRBV19 with TRBJ2-1; 9 bases are a match to TRBD1. There are 16 residues in the CDR3. Germline assignment: CDR1 LNHDA and CDR2 SQIVND (reference sequence). Germline trimming cut 5 bases from V and 0 bases from J; bases unmatched to any gene: 5. Here the CDR3 reads CASSSPDRGSYNEQFF. CDR3 coding DNA: TGTGCCAGTAGTTCCCCGGACAGGGGCTCCTACAATGAGCAGTTCTTC. Combining the CDR3 with reference TRBV19 and TRBJ2-1 gives the whole variable domain DGGITQSPKYLFRKEGQNVTLSCEQNLNHDAMYWYRQDPGQGLRLIYYSQIVNDFQKGDIAEGYSVSREKKESFPLTVTSAQKNPTAFYLCASSSPDRGSYNEQFFGPGTRLTVL.

V is TRBV5-6 and J is TRBJ2-2; TRBD1 or TRBD2 may be the D gene (5 bases each). The V end lost 3 bases, the J end lost 5 bases, and 8 bases lay between the germline ends. The V gene's germline CDR1 is SGHDT and CDR2 YYEEEE. The CDR3 loop spans 13 amino acids. The CDR3 nucleotides read TGTGCCAGCAGCTGGGACCGAACCGGGGAGCTGTTTTTT. Translated, it gives CASSWDRTGELFF.

This clonotype showed up many times. The chain employs TRBV3-1 and TRBJ1-1; D remains ambiguous. This CDR3 spans 14 amino acids. Trimming shortened V by 0 bases and J by 1 base, and 6 bases separated the two germline ends. CDR1 is LGHDT and CDR2 is YNNKEL in the germline V gene (reference sequence). CDR3 DNA sequence: TGTGCCAGCAGCCAAGATTTCGAGAACACTGAAGCTTTCTTT. Amino acid sequence: CASSQDFENTEAFF.

This clonotype has a handful of counts. The chain links TRBV6-5 to TRBJ1-1; TRBD1 agrees at 9 bases. V lost 0 bases and J lost 4; bases outside the gene matches: 3. Looked up from germline, CDR1 is MNHEY and CDR2 is SVGAGI. This CDR3 is 15 amino acids long. The CDR3 reads CASSYSRDRATEAFF. CDR3 bases: TGTGCCAGCAGTTACTCAAGGGACAGGGCCACTGAAGCTTTCTTT.

In its sample, this clonotype was seen many times. The J gene is TRBJ2-1, the V gene TRBV7-9; D tentatively reads TRBD1 or TRBD2 (6 bases each). CDR3 length equals 19 residues. V was shortened by 2 bases and J by 0 bases, with 20 bases between the two germline ends. The V gene's germline CDR1 is SEHNR and CDR2 FQNEAQ (reference sequence). CDR3 bases: TGTGCCAGCAGCTTAAGGGGGGCGGCCGGGACCAGCTCCTACAATGAGCAGTTCTTC. This sequence encodes CASSLRGAAGTSSYNEQFF.

For this clonotype: Being one base from a much bigger clone, this may be a read error. The chain employs TRBV3-1 and TRBJ1-1; 7 bases are a match to TRBD1. Germline-derived CDR1 and CDR2 are LGHDT and YNNKEL (reference sequence). J was trimmed by 3 bases and V by 4 bases; bases with no gene match: 5. The CDR3 has 14 amino acids. The CDR3 DNA follows: TGTGCCAGCAGCCCGACAGGGTTTGACACTGAAGCTTTCTTT. This encodes CASSPTGFDTEAFF.

This clonotype was observed a handful of times. The chain uses TRBV29-1 and TRBJ1-2; no clear D. The V and J ends lost 2 bases and 2 bases respectively, with 9 bases between them. Germline CDR1 SQVTM, CDR2 ANQGSEA. This CDR3 is 13 amino acids long. DNA of the CDR3: TGCAGCGTTGAAAACGGAAACAACTATGGCTACACCTTC. Translated, it gives CSVENGNNYGYTF.

This clonotype has a count of ten or more. This chain's CDR3 is CSVEDHRLLGEQFF. The CDR3 DNA reads TGCAGCGTTGAAGATCATAGGCTATTAGGTGAGCAGTTCTTC. This rearrangement joins TRBV29-1 to TRBJ2-1; unclear D gene. V was cut by 0 bases and J by 9 bases, with 15 bases left in between. The CDR3 has 14 residues. Germline CDR1 is SQVTM and CDR2 is ANQGSEA.